Listed here is a single T cell receptor beta chain. Germline CDR1 is SGHVS and CDR2 is FQNEAQ. With 6 bases removed from V and 2 bases from J, the gap between germline ends came to 17 bases. This CDR3 has 16 amino acids. The data stem from a study of blood T cell repertoires in COVID-19. Looking at the study overall: Acute-phase and convalescent COVID-19 samples originated in the United States, Italy and Spain.

Original processing notes: Estimation of nucleated cell counts was performed using reference gene primer amplification. TCRdb's copy holds only in-frame clones and misses some; the assay was immunoSEQ multiplex PCR. V and J calls and clone size follow that table, whereas D and trimming were derived from the DNA. The sample shows approximately 330,000 clones, 90% of them seen only once. The chain combines TRBV7-8 with TRBJ1-5; a possible D gene is TRBD1 (5 bases). The receptor comes from a woman between 40 and 55 years old with COVID-19, enrolled during active disease. The source material was peripheral blood. The CDR3 region is CASSPGSGGGNQPQHF. In DNA, the CDR3 is TGTGCCAGCAGTCCGGGTAGCGGGGGGGGCAATCAGCCCCAGCATTTT. Based on the CDR3 plus reference TRBV7-8 and TRBJ1-5, the full variable domain is GAGVSQSPRYKVAKRGQDVALRCDPISGHVSLFWYQQALGQGPEFLTYFQNEAQLDKSGLPSDRFFAERPEGSVSTLKIQRTQQEDSAVYLCASSPGSGGGNQPQHFGDGTRLSIL.